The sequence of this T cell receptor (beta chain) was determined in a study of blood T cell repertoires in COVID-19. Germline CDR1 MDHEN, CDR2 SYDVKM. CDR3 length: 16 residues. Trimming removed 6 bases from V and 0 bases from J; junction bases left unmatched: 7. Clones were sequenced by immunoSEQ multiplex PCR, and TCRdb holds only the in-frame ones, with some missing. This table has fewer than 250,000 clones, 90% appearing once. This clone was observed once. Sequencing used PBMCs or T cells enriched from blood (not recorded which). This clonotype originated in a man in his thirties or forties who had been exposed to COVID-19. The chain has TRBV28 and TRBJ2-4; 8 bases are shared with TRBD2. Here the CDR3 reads CASSILRGGAKNIQYF. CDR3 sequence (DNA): TGTGCCAGCAGCATACTCCGGGGGGGAGCCAAAAACATTCAGTACTTC.